This is a list of T cell receptor beta chains from one sample in a study of shared clonotypes between healthy human individuals. TCRdb's copy holds only in-frame clones and misses some; the assay was immunoSEQ multiplex PCR. The table has approximately 720,000 clones, about 91% seen once. Material: naive CD8+ T cells sorted from blood. The receptors were sampled from a young man in good health. Both conserved end residues are part of each CDR3. Fields, in order: V gene, J gene, D gene, clone size, CDR3 protein. D genes are given only for firm matches. Expanded clones get a size class; other rows say once, few or many, or leave the size out.

v_call: TRBV11-3; j_call: TRBJ2-4; d_call: -; clone_size: -; cdr3_aa: CASSRRGENIQYF
v_call: TRBV27; j_call: TRBJ2-1; d_call: -; clone_size: -; cdr3_aa: CASKGGSYNEQFF
v_call: TRBV6-1; j_call: TRBJ1-5; d_call: -; clone_size: -; cdr3_aa: CASSEIPGGRSNQPQHF
v_call: TRBV10-2; j_call: TRBJ1-5; d_call: -; clone_size: -; cdr3_aa: CASSDQSTSSQPQHF
v_call: TRBV10-3; j_call: TRBJ1-2; d_call: -; clone_size: once; cdr3_aa: CAISESGVGYGYTF
v_call: TRBV29-1; j_call: TRBJ2-2; d_call: TRBD2; clone_size: -; cdr3_aa: CSVEGTSGPSGELFF
v_call: TRBV5-4; j_call: TRBJ2-2; d_call: TRBD2; clone_size: once; cdr3_aa: CASSSLSSGSIGELFF
v_call: TRBV14; j_call: TRBJ1-2; d_call: TRBD1; clone_size: -; cdr3_aa: CASTQGGAYGYTF
v_call: TRBV9; j_call: TRBJ2-1; d_call: -; clone_size: -; cdr3_aa: CASSSVSGASFFF
v_call: TRBV5-5; j_call: TRBJ2-7; d_call: -; clone_size: -; cdr3_aa: CASSLPAGNYYEQYF
v_call: TRBV27; j_call: TRBJ1-1; d_call: TRBD1; clone_size: -; cdr3_aa: CASSFGQGAKAFF
v_call: TRBV6-1; j_call: TRBJ2-1; d_call: -; clone_size: -; cdr3_aa: CASRDIPVDYNEQFF
v_call: TRBV19; j_call: TRBJ2-2; d_call: TRBD2; clone_size: -; cdr3_aa: CASTPETSGRVGELFF
v_call: TRBV7-9; j_call: TRBJ2-5; d_call: TRBD2; clone_size: -; cdr3_aa: CASSREGGETQYF
v_call: TRBV18; j_call: TRBJ2-3; d_call: TRBD2; clone_size: few; cdr3_aa: CASSTGTSAASTDTQYF
v_call: TRBV14; j_call: TRBJ1-2; d_call: -; clone_size: -; cdr3_aa: CASSPTAYGYTF
v_call: TRBV7-2; j_call: TRBJ2-2; d_call: TRBD2; clone_size: -; cdr3_aa: CASSLARGRGSGELFF
v_call: TRBV7-8; j_call: TRBJ2-7; d_call: TRBD2; clone_size: -; cdr3_aa: CASSLAGGPREQYF
v_call: TRBV11-2; j_call: TRBJ2-7; d_call: -; clone_size: -; cdr3_aa: CASSFFRGYEQYF
v_call: TRBV7-6; j_call: TRBJ2-1; d_call: TRBD2; clone_size: -; cdr3_aa: CASSLVAGESYNEQFF
v_call: TRBV4-1; j_call: TRBJ2-5; d_call: -; clone_size: -; cdr3_aa: CASSQGEEEETQYF
v_call: TRBV7-9; j_call: TRBJ2-7; d_call: TRBD2; clone_size: -; cdr3_aa: CASSPPTGGAYEQYF
v_call: TRBV11-3; j_call: TRBJ2-7; d_call: -; clone_size: -; cdr3_aa: CASSLDSGYSYEQYF
v_call: TRBV7-9; j_call: TRBJ2-1; d_call: -; clone_size: -; cdr3_aa: CASSAPDKTQYNEQFF
v_call: TRBV5-6; j_call: TRBJ1-1; d_call: TRBD1; clone_size: -; cdr3_aa: CASSAFGQGTPEAFF
v_call: TRBV2; j_call: TRBJ1-1; d_call: TRBD1; clone_size: -; cdr3_aa: CASSERLPGQDLNTEAFF
v_call: TRBV5-1; j_call: TRBJ2-3; d_call: TRBD2; clone_size: once; cdr3_aa: CASSLVSGRLPSTDTQYF
v_call: TRBV10-1; j_call: TRBJ2-3; d_call: TRBD2; clone_size: -; cdr3_aa: CASSGPTSGTSSTDTQYF
v_call: TRBV19; j_call: TRBJ1-2; d_call: -; clone_size: -; cdr3_aa: CASSRRDDYGYTF
v_call: TRBV2; j_call: TRBJ2-1; d_call: -; clone_size: -; cdr3_aa: CASSQQLYNEQFF